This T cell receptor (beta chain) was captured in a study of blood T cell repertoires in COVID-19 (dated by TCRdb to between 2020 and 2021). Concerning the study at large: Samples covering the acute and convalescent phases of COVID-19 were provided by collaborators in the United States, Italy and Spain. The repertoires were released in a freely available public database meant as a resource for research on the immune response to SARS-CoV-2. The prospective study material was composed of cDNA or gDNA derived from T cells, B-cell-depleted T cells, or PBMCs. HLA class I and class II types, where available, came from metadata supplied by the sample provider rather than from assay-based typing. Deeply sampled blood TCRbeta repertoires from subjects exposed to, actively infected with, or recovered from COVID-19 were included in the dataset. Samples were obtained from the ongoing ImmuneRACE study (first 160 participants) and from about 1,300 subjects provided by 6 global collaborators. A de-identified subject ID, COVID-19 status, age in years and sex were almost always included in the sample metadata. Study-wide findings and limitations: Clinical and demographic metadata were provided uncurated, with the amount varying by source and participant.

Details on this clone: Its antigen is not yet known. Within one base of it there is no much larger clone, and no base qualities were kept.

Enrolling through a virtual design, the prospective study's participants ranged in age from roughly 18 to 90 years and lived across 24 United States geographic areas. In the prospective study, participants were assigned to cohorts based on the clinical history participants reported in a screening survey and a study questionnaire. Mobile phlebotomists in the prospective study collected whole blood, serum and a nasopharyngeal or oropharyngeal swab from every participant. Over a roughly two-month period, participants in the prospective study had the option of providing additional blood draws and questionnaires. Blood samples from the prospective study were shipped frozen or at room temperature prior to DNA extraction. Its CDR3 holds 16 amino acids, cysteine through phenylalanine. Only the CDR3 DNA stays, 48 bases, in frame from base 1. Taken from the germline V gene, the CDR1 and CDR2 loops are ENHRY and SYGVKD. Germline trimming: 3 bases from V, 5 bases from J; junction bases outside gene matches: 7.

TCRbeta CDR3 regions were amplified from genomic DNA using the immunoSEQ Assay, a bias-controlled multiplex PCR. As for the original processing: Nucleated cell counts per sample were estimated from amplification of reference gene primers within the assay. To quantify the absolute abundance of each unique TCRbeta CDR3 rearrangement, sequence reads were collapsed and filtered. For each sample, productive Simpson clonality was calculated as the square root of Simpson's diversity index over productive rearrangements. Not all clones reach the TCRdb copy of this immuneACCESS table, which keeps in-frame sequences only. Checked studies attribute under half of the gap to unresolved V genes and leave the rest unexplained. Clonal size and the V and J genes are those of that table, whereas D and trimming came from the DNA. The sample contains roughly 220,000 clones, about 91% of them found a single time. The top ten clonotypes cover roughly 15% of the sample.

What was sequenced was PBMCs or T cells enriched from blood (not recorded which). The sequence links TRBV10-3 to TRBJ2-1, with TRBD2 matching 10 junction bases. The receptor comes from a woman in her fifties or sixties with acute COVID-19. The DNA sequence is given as TGTGCCATCAGTGATTCCAGGACTAGCGGAAACAATGAGCAGTTCTTC. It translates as CAISDSRTSGNNEQFF.